The 22 T cell receptor beta chains listed next were all sequenced from one sample in a study of T cell responses to AZD1222 COVID-19 vaccine. The protocol was immunoSEQ multiplex PCR, while the TCRdb copy is restricted to in-frame clones and leaves out a portion. This table has 120,000 or so clones, roughly nine tenths appearing once. The sequenced sample was peripheral blood, obtained on day 0 of AZD1222 vaccination. Source of these receptors: an adult in good health.

Regarding this clone: One end of the junction fails to match germline, which may point to a read error. The chain uses TRBV7-7 and TRBJ2-1; 7 bases are shared with TRBD1. This CDR3 spans 13 amino acids. The germline CDR1 and CDR2 sequences are SSHAT and FNYEAQ (reference sequence). The CDR3 DNA reads as TGTGCTAGCAGCTTACAGGGGCTCGGTGAGCAGTTCTTC. Amino acids: CASSLQGLGEQFF.

V and J are TRBV5-6 and TRBJ2-2, with D perhaps matching TRBD1 or TRBD2 (5 bases each). With 1 base removed from V and 4 bases from J, the gap between germline ends came to 11 bases. Per germline, CDR1 SGHDT and CDR2 YYEEEE. This CDR3 comprises 15 residues. The CDR3 DNA reads TGTGCCAGCAGCTTGCAACTGGGGGTCACCGGGGAGCTGTTTTTT. Protein product: CASSLQLGVTGELFF.

V gene TRBV18 combines with J gene TRBJ1-1, with D maybe TRBD1 (6 bases). The V end was cut by 3 bases, the J end by 9 bases, with 17 bases between. The CDR3 sequence is 14 residues long. CDR1 is KGHSH and CDR2 is LQKENI in the germline V gene. As DNA, the CDR3 is TGTGCCAGCTCACCGGAGACGGGGACACGACAAGCTTTCTTT. As protein: CASSPETGTRQAFF.

The rearrangement joins TRBV6-5 to TRBJ2-5; a possible D gene is TRBD2 (6 bases). Germline V gene lookup returns CDR1 MNHEY and CDR2 SVGAGI. Trimming left V 2 bases short and J 5 bases short, with 9 bases between. This CDR3 contains 13 residues. CDR3 region: CASSYPGRETQYF. CDR3 coding DNA: TGTGCCAGCAGTTACCCTGGGAGGGAGACCCAGTACTTC.

The CDR3 DNA is TGCGCCAGCAGCCAAGATGACCGGAGGAATAGCGGCGGTACGCAGTATTTT. It encodes CASSQDDRRNSGGTQYF. This chain joins TRBV4-3 and TRBJ2-3, with a possible D match to TRBD2 (6 bases). V lost 0 bases and J lost 8, with 21 bases in between. CDR3 size: 17 residues. Germline V lookup: CDR1 LGHNA, CDR2 YSLEER.

V and J are TRBV7-9 and TRBJ2-3, with 10 bases aligning to TRBD1. The CDR3 is 15 residues long. CDR1 SEHNR and CDR2 FQNEAQ come from the germline V gene (reference sequence). The J segment lost 3 bases and the V segment lost 5 bases, leaving 5 bases of the junction unmatched. The DNA of the CDR3 is TGTGCCAGCAGCACGAGGACAGGGGGGACAGATACGCAGTATTTT. Protein sequence: CASSTRTGGTDTQYF. Supplemented by reference TRBV7-9 and TRBJ2-3, the full variable domain reads DTGVSQNPRHKITKRGQNVTFRCDPISEHNRLYWYRQTLGQGPEFLTYFQNEAQLEKSRLLSDRFSAERPKGSFSTLEIQRTEQGDSAMYLCASSTRTGGTDTQYFGPGTRLTVL.

The CDR3 DNA is TGTGCCAGCAGCCCTCGGACAGGGGACGAGCAGTACTTC. Translating gives CASSPRTGDEQYF. The chain combines TRBV3-1 (or the pseudogene TRBV3-2) with TRBJ2-7; 9 bases are a match to TRBD1. There are 13 residues in the CDR3. With V trimmed by 4 bases and J by 5 bases, 3 bases remained unmatched. CDR1 LGHDT and CDR2 YNNKEL come from the germline V gene (reference sequence).

The rearrangement uses TRBV18 and TRBJ2-3, with D unresolved. The CDR3 covers 16 residues. Germline CDR1 is KGHSH and CDR2 is LQKENI. V was clipped by 3 bases and J by 0 bases, with 13 bases between them. The CDR3 bases are TGTGCCAGCTCACCTCCCCAGGCAACTAGCACAGATACGCAGTATTTT. The encoded protein is CASSPPQATSTDTQYF.

The J gene is TRBJ2-1, the V gene TRBV20-1; perhaps D is TRBD1 or TRBD2 (6 bases each). CDR1 DFQATT and CDR2 SNEGSKA come from the germline V gene (reference sequence). The V gene lost 6 bases and the J gene lost 10 bases, with 13 bases spanning the gap. There are 11 residues in the CDR3. The CDR3 coding sequence is TGCAGTGCCGGGGGCGGGGTCGAGCAGTTCTTC. Translated: CSAGGGVEQFF.

This clone was picked up one time. CDR3 sequence reads: CASRPGQGRGDTQYF. The CDR3, as DNA: TGTGCCAGCAGACCGGGACAGGGTCGGGGAGATACGCAGTATTTT. The chain carries TRBV27 and TRBJ2-3; 9 bases are a match to TRBD1. Germline loops: CDR1 MNHEY, CDR2 SMNVEV (reference sequence). V lost 6 bases to trimming and J lost 5 bases; unmatched junction nucleotides: 9. The CDR3 covers 15 residues.

The V gene is TRBV30, the J gene TRBJ2-6; D call uncertain. With 5 bases removed from V and 2 bases from J, the gap between germline ends came to 4 bases. The CDR3 length is 12 residues. Germline V gene sequence: CDR1 GTSNPN, CDR2 SVGIG (reference sequence). Here the CDR3 DNA reads TGTGCCTGGGGGGCTGGGGCCAACGTCCTGACTTTC. Amino acids: CAWGAGANVLTF.

The chain recombines TRBV19 with TRBJ1-5; D is undetermined. The V gene's germline CDR1 is LNHDA and CDR2 SQIVND (reference sequence). V was pared by 2 bases and J by 9 bases, with 17 bases between. This CDR3 region has 15 residues. CDR3 DNA: TGTGCCAGTAGTATACGCTCATTGTTTATGGGGCCCCAGCATTTT. Translating gives CASSIRSLFMGPQHF.

This sequence joins TRBV7-9 and TRBJ2-5, with D possibly matching TRBD1 (5 bases). CDR1 and CDR2 (germline): SEHNR, FQNEAQ (reference sequence). The length of the CDR3 is 14 residues. Trimming pared 5 bases from V and 4 bases from J, leaving 14 bases between. The CDR3 loop reads CASSRYQGGETQYF. The CDR3 DNA follows: TGTGCCAGCAGCCGCTATCAGGGTGGAGAGACCCAGTACTTC.

The genes are TRBV6-5 and TRBJ1-4; TRBD1 matches at 8 bases. This CDR3 spans 13 amino acids. Germline values: CDR1 MNHEY, CDR2 SVGAGI. V dropped 6 bases and J dropped 13; count of bases not matched to a gene: 10. The CDR3 loop reads CASRGQGTGGLFF. Here the CDR3 DNA reads TGTGCCAGCAGAGGACAGGGCACGGGTGGACTGTTTTTT.

The genes are TRBV7-3 and TRBJ1-6, with 9 bases identical to TRBD1. The germline gives CDR1 SGHTA, CDR2 FQGTGA. After removal of 5 bases from V and 7 bases from J, the junction contained 12 bases not matched to a gene. The CDR3 has 17 residues. CDR3 coding DNA: TGTGCCAGCAGCACCAAACAGGGGGCTATAGGAAATTCACCCCTCCACTTT. Amino acids: CASSTKQGAIGNSPLHF.

The chain carries TRBV5-3 and TRBJ1-1, with unresolved D. Being an ORF, TRBV5-3 has a function that is uncertain. This CDR3 has 17 amino acids. The V end lost 1 base, the J end lost 2 bases, and 18 bases lay between the germline ends. CDR3 DNA: TGTGCCAGAAGCTTGACCAGACCCCCTCGGAATAACACTGAAGCTTTCTTT. As protein: CARSLTRPPRNNTEAFF.

The chain recombines TRBV7-2 with TRBJ1-5; D is possibly TRBD1 (6 bases). V lost 3 bases, J lost 7 bases, and 16 bases lay in between. CDR1 is SGHTA and CDR2 is FQGNSA in the germline V gene. This CDR3 comprises 15 residues. In nucleotides, the CDR3 is TGTGCCAGCAGCTTCCAGGGGAGCCCGGAGCAGCCCCAGCATTTT. Encoded protein: CASSFQGSPEQPQHF.

The rearrangement joins TRBV5-1 to TRBJ2-3; D is perhaps TRBD2 (7 bases). The CDR3 contains 17 residues. V dropped 2 bases and J dropped 2 bases, with 18 bases sitting between them. Per the germline V gene, CDR1 is SGHRS and CDR2 is YFSETQ. The CDR3 here is CASSFGGPSTHTDTQYF. The CDR3 coding sequence is TGCGCCAGCAGCTTCGGGGGGCCCTCAACCCACACAGATACGCAGTATTTT.

This chain connects TRBV12-3 or TRBV12-4 to TRBJ1-2, with D unresolved. The CDR3 runs to 13 residues. The V end lost 1 base, the J end lost 2 bases, and 5 bases lay between the germline ends. For the CDR3, the DNA is TGTGCCAGCAGTTTAGAACAGAACTATGGCTACACCTTC. Protein sequence: CASSLEQNYGYTF.

J is TRBJ2-7 and V is TRBV30; D not resolved. Trimming took 0 bases from V and 3 from J, leaving 3 bases between them. Germline values: CDR1 GTSNPN, CDR2 SVGIG (reference sequence). This CDR3 contains 11 residues. In nucleotides, the CDR3 is TGTGCCTGGAGTGTCGTCTACGAGCAGTACTTC. Its protein product is CAWSVVYEQYF.

This chain connects TRBV10-3 to TRBJ1-4; D is unclear. The CDR3 sequence is 16 residues long. Germline CDR1 and CDR2: ENHRY and SYGVKD. V was clipped by 3 bases and J by 5 bases, with 16 bases between them. CDR3 in amino acids: CAISDESTLVNEKLFF. CDR3 in DNA: TGTGCCATCAGTGACGAATCTACCCTCGTCAATGAAAAACTGTTTTTT.

This chain joins TRBV3-1 (or the pseudogene TRBV3-2) and TRBJ1-6, with a tentative D call TRBD1 (5 bases). V was cut by 4 bases and J by 9 bases, with 16 bases left in between. This CDR3 region has 15 residues. Germline V CDR1 and CDR2: LGHDT, YNNKEL (reference sequence). CDR3 protein: CASSLFGAQASPLHF. The DNA of the CDR3 is TGTGCCAGCAGCCTTTTCGGGGCCCAGGCTTCACCCCTCCACTTT.